This passage covers 4 T cell receptor beta chains from one sample sequenced in a study of CD8 T cells in ankylosing spondylitis. Study-level findings and limits: What seemed typical of ankylosing spondylitis blood was a TCR beta motif built from eight highly homologous variants.

MiXCR, applied by TCRdb to the 5' RACE reads, yields one record per CDR3 protein. The data show 220,000 or so distinct CDR3 sequences, 15% to 20% seen once. These receptors lack a known antigen. Sequenced sample: blood, either unsorted or a sorted T cell fraction (not recorded which). These receptors all come from a male donor with ankylosing spondylitis.

This chain uses TRBV18 with TRBJ2-2; TRBD2 agrees at 7 bases. Germline CDR1 KGHSH, CDR2 LQKENI. With 3 bases clipped from V and 3 bases from J, the junction kept 4 bases outside the gene matches. The CDR3 contains 15 residues. This CDR3 is CASSPGREDTGELFF. For the CDR3, the DNA is TGTGCCAGCTCACCGGGGAGGGAGGACACCGGGGAGCTGTTTTTT.

The V and J genes are TRBV9 and TRBJ2-1; 9 bases are a match to TRBD2. The trim removed 0 bases at V and 5 bases at J, leaving 3 bases unmatched. Looked up from germline, CDR1 is SGDLS and CDR2 is YYNGEE. This CDR3 contains 15 residues. CDR3 nucleotide sequence: TGTGCCAGCAGCGTAGGCGGGAGGGCCGACAATGAGCAGTTCTTC. It translates to CASSVGGRADNEQFF.

The CDR3 spells CSVELQGTEAFF. The CDR3 DNA reads TGCAGCGTTGAACTGCAGGGCACTGAAGCTTTCTTT. The rearrangement links TRBV29-1 to TRBJ1-1, with D possibly TRBD1 on 5 matching bases. CDR1 is SQVTM and CDR2 is ANQGSEA in the germline V gene. The CDR3 length is 12 residues. V gave up 2 bases and J gave up 4 bases, with 8 bases separating them.

The chain is built from TRBV11-2 and TRBJ2-3; D unclear. The germline V gene has CDR1 SGHAT and CDR2 FQNNGV. This CDR3 has 13 residues. V was cut by 1 base and J by 10 bases, with 12 bases left in between. CDR3 amino acids: CASSLGEGNPQYF. The CDR3 DNA is TGTGCCAGCAGCTTAGGGGAAGGCAACCCGCAGTATTTT.